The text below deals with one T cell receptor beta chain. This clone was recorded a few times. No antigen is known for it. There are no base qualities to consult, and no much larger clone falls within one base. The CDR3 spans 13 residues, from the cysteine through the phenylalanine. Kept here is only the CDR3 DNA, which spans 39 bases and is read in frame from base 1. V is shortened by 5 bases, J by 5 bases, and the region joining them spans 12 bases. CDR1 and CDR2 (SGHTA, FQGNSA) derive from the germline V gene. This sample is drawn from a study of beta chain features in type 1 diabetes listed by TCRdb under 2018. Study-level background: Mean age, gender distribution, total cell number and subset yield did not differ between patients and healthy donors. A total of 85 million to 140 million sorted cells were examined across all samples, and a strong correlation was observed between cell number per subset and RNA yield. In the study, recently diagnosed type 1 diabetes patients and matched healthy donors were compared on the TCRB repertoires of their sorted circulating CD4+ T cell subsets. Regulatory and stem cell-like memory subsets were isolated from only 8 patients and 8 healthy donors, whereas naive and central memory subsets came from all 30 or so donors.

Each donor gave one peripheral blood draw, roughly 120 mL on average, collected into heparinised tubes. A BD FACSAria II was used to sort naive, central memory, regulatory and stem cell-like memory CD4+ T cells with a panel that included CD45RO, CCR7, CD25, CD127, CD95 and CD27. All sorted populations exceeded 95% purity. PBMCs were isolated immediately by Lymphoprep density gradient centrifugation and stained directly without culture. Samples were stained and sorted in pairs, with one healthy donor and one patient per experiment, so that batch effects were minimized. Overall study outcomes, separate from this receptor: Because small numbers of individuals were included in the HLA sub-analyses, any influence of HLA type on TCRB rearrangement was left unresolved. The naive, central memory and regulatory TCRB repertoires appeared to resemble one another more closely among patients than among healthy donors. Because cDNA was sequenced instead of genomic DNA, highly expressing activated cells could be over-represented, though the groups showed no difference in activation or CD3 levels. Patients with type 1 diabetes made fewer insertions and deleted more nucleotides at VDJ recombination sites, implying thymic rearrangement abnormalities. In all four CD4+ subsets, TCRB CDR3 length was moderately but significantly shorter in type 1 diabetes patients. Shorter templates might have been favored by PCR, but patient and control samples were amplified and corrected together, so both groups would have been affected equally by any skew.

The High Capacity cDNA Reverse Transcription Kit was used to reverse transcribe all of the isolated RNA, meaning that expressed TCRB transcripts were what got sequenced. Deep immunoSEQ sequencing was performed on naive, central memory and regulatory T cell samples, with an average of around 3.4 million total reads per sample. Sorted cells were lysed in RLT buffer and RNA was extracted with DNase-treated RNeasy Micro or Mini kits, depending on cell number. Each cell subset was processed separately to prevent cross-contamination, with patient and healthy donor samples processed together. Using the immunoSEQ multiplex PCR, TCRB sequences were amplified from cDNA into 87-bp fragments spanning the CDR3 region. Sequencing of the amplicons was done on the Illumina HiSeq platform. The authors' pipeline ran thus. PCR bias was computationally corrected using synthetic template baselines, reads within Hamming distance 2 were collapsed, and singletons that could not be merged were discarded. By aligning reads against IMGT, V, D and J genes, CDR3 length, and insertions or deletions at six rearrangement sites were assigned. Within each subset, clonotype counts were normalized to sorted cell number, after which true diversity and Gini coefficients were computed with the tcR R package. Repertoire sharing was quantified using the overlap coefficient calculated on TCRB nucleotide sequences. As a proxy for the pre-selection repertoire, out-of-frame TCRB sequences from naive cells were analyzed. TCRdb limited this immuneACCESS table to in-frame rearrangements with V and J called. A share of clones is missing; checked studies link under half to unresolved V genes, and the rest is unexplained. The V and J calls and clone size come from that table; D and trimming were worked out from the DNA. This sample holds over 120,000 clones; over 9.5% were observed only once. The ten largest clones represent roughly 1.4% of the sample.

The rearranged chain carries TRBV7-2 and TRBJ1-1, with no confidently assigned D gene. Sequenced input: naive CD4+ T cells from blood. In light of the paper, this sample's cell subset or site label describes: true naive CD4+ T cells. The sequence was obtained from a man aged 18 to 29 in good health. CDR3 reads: CASSPFGGTEAFF. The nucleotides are TGTGCCAGCAGCCCTTTCGGAGGGACTGAAGCTTTCTTT.